This entry features one T cell receptor beta chain sequence. The CDR3 loop spans 16 amino acids. CDR1 is SGHTS and CDR2 is YDEGEE in the germline V gene. V shed 4 bases and J shed 0 bases, with 16 bases lying between them. This specimen belongs to a study of blood T cell repertoires in COVID-19. Looking at the study overall: From T cells, B-cell-depleted T cells, or PBMCs came the material, which was cDNA or gDNA.

This table comes from immunoSEQ multiplex PCR, and its TCRdb copy is limited to in-frame clones, with some not included. The sample includes tens of thousands of clones, roughly 80% seen only once; the top ten take approximately 6.3%. The sample consisted of peripheral blood. The clonotype was recovered from a man between 65 and 85 years old with COVID-19, enrolled during active disease. V gene TRBV5-8 combines with J gene TRBJ1-1; D not resolved. The CDR3 DNA reads as TGTGCCAGCAGCCCATACCGAGTCTCTTTGAACACTGAAGCTTTCTTT. It specifies CASSPYRVSLNTEAFF.